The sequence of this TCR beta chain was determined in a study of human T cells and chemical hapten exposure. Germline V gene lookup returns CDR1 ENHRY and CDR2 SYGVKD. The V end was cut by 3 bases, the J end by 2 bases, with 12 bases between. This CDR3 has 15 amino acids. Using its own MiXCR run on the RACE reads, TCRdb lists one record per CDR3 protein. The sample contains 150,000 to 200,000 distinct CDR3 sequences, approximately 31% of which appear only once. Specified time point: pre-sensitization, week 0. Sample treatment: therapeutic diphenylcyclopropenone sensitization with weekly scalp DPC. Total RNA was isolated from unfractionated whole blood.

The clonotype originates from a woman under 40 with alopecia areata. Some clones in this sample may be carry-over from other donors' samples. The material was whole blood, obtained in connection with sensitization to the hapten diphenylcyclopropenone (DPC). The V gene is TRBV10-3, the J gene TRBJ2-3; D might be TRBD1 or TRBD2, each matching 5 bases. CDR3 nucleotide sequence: TGTGCCATCAGTGAATGGTGGGACCTCACAGATACGCAGTATTTT. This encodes CAISEWWDLTDTQYF.